This T cell receptor (beta chain) was captured in a study of cytomegalovirus exposure and HLA in healthy donors. The J segment lost 5 bases and the V segment lost 1 base, leaving 13 bases of the junction unmatched. The CDR3 is made up of 17 amino acids. Germline CDR1 is SGHNT and CDR2 is YENEEA. A multiplex PCR was run with 60 Vbeta primers and 13 Jbeta primers. Using immunoSEQ multiplex PCR, the repertoire was profiled, and TCRdb retains in-frame clones only, with some absent. The sample consists of over 150,000 clones, 80% to 90% of them appearing once. The sample taken for sequencing was PBMCs. This receptor was obtained from a man aged 25-45 years in good health and CMV-seropositive. The rearrangement links TRBV11-3 to TRBJ2-5; 7 nucleotides match TRBD2. The CDR3 coding sequence is TGTGCCAGCAGCTTAGGGGGGATCGGCGGGAGTCGTGAGACCCAGTACTTC. Amino acids: CASSLGGIGGSRETQYF.